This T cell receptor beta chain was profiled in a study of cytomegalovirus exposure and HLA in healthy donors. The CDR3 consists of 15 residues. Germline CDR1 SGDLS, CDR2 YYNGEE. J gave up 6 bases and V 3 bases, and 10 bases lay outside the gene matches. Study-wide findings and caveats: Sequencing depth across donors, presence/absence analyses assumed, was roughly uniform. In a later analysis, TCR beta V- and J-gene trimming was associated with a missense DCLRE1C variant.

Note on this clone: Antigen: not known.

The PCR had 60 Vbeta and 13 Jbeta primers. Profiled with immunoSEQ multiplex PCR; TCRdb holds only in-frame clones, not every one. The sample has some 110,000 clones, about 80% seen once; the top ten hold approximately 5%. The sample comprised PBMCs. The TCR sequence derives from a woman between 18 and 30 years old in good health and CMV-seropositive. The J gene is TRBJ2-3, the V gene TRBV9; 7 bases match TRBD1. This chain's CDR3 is CASSDEGAGVDTQYF. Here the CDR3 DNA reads TGTGCCAGCAGCGACGAGGGGGCAGGGGTCGATACGCAGTATTTT.